These 18 T cell receptor beta chains were all obtained from the same sample, sequenced in a study of beta chain features in type 1 diabetes. Findings and caveats of the study: Type 1 diabetes patients had TCRB CDR3s that were shorter (moderately but significantly so) in all four CD4+ subsets.

Reverse transcribing all isolated RNA meant expressed TCRB transcripts were sequenced. Clones were sequenced by immunoSEQ multiplex PCR, and TCRdb holds only the in-frame ones, with some missing. Of 250,000 to 350,000 clones listed, about 15% are singletons. The antigens for these receptors are not known. Sequenced sample: naive CD4+ T cells from blood. The receptors were gathered from a man between 18 and 29 years old with type 1 diabetes.

With respect to this clone: Other DNA sequences in this sample translate to the same CDR3. The CDR3 reads CASSRTGYGYTF. For the CDR3, the DNA is TGTGCCAGCAGTCGAACAGGCTATGGCTACACCTTC. The rearrangement joins TRBV25-1 to TRBJ1-2; TRBD1 is a possible D gene (5 bases). This CDR3 comprises 12 residues. The germline V and J ends were trimmed by 5 bases and 4 bases, with 8 bases remaining between them. Germline V lookup: CDR1 MGHDK, CDR2 SYGVNS.

This clone came up a few times. V and J are TRBV30 and TRBJ1-3, with TRBD1 as a possible D gene (5 bases). From germline, CDR1 is GTSNPN and CDR2 SVGIG (reference sequence). V lost 7 bases and J lost 0, with 10 bases in between. This CDR3 contains 13 residues. The CDR3 sequence: CALGAASGNTIYF. The CDR3 DNA follows: TGTGCCTTAGGGGCAGCCTCTGGAAACACCATATATTTT.

This clone was observed a handful of times. V usage is TRBV18 and J usage is TRBJ2-5; TRBD2 agrees at 10 bases. This CDR3 comprises 15 residues. Losses at the gene ends were 0 bases for V and 5 bases for J; bases not matched to a gene: 3. Germline V gene sequence: CDR1 KGHSH, CDR2 LQKENI. In DNA, the CDR3 is TGTGCCAGCTCACCACCGGGACTAGCGTGGGAGACCCAGTACTTC. Translated, it gives CASSPPGLAWETQYF.

V and J are TRBV27 and TRBJ2-7; a possible D gene is TRBD1 (6 bases). The germline V gene has CDR1 MNHEY and CDR2 SMNVEV (reference sequence). CDR3 length equals 15 residues. V dropped 4 bases and J dropped 2 bases, with 15 bases sitting between them. As DNA, the CDR3 is TGTGCCAGCAGTTCAAACAGGGTCGTCGCCTACGAGCAGTACTTC. This encodes CASSSNRVVAYEQYF.

This clone appeared a few times. The chain couples TRBV11-2 to TRBJ2-1; D gene uncertain. Trimming cost V 4 bases and J 8 bases, with 18 bases left between them. CDR1 and CDR2 from the germline V gene are SGHAT and FQNNGV. CDR3 length: 15 residues. CDR3 loop: CASSSRWWSRHEQFF. The CDR3, as DNA: TGTGCCAGCAGCTCCCGTTGGTGGAGCCGGCATGAGCAGTTCTTC. Looking up the rest from reference TRBV11-2 and TRBJ2-1 gives the full variable domain: EAGVAQSPRYKIIEKRQSVAFWCNPISGHATLYWYQQILGQGPKLLIQFQNNGVVDDSQLPKDRFSAERLKGVDSTLKIQPAKLEDSAVYLCASSSRWWSRHEQFFGPGTRLTVL.

The gene calls are TRBV28 and TRBJ1-1, with 8 bases that match TRBD1. Germline V gives CDR1 MDHEN, CDR2 SYDVKM. J lost 4 bases, V lost 9 bases, and 10 bases had no gene match. CDR3 length: 14 residues. CDR3 DNA: TGTGCCAGTAACTCAGGACAGGGTATCACTGAAGCTTTCTTT. This gives the protein CASNSGQGITEAFF. The full variable domain, in which reference TRBV28 and TRBJ1-1 provide the parts outside the CDR3, is DVKVTQSSRYLVKRTGEKVFLECVQDMDHENMFWYRQDPGLGLRLIYFSYDVKMKEKGDIPEGYSVSREKKERFSLILESASTNQTSMYLCASNSGQGITEAFFGQGTRLTVV.

This chain uses TRBV30 with TRBJ1-2, with D possibly TRBD1 on 5 matching bases. Trimming removed 0 bases at V and 1 base at J, with 12 bases between. The CDR3 runs 15 residues. Germline V gene sequence: CDR1 GTSNPN, CDR2 SVGIG (reference sequence). The CDR3 spells CAWSVHRTINYGYTF. CDR3 DNA: TGTGCCTGGAGTGTCCACAGGACCATTAACTATGGCTACACCTTC.

The chain uses TRBV6-6 and TRBJ1-5; TRBD1 agrees at 11 bases. The CDR3 has 14 amino acids. Looked up from germline, CDR1 is MNHNY and CDR2 is SVGAGI (reference sequence). The ends lost 7 bases at V and 6 bases at J; junction bases unmatched: 5. The chain's CDR3 is CASTGTGGGQPQHF. In nucleotides, the CDR3 is TGTGCCAGCACCGGGACAGGGGGAGGTCAGCCCCAGCATTTT.

V usage is TRBV27 and J usage is TRBJ2-3; 7 positions match TRBD2. The CDR3 runs to 15 residues. V was clipped by 5 bases and J by 3 bases; unmatched bases: 8. Germline CDR1 is MNHEY and CDR2 is SMNVEV (reference sequence). This CDR3 is CASSPPGGSTDTQYF. The CDR3 region has the DNA TGTGCCAGCAGTCCCCCCGGCGGGAGTACAGATACGCAGTATTTT.

This clone was picked up a small number of times. The rearrangement joins TRBV5-1 to TRBJ2-1, with 9 bases lining up with TRBD2. The CDR3 runs to 16 residues. The junction had 5 bases not matched to a gene; V was cut back by 1 base and J by 3 bases. Germline CDR1 SGHRS, CDR2 YFSETQ. The CDR3 loop reads CASSLPAGGFYNEQFF. The CDR3 region has the DNA TGCGCCAGCAGCTTGCCCGCGGGGGGGTTCTACAATGAGCAGTTCTTC.

The genes are TRBV29-1 and TRBJ1-2; TRBD1 aligns across 11 bases. Germline V CDR1 and CDR2: SQVTM, ANQGSEA. The ends lost 3 bases at V and 6 bases at J; junction bases unmatched: 3. The CDR3 runs to 13 residues. The CDR3 sequence: CSVDLGQGDGYTF. The CDR3 DNA reads TGCAGCGTTGATCTGGGACAGGGGGATGGCTACACCTTC.

The chain carries TRBV28 and TRBJ1-2; D uncertain. The CDR3 loop spans 14 amino acids. Trimming removed 6 bases from V and 5 bases from J, with 16 bases in between. In germline, CDR1 is MDHEN, CDR2 SYDVKM. CDR3 sequence reads: CASSLSGEGYGYTF. The CDR3 region has the DNA TGTGCCAGCAGCCTTTCGGGAGAGGGATATGGCTACACCTTC.

The table lists this clone with a few counts. This chain links TRBV7-9 with TRBJ2-5; TRBD2 is a possible D gene (6 bases). V gave up 5 bases and J gave up 4 bases, with 17 bases separating them. The CDR3 has 15 residues. CDR1 SEHNR and CDR2 FQNEAQ come from the germline V gene (reference sequence). The chain's CDR3 is CASSPSRGARETQYF. The CDR3 DNA reads TGTGCCAGCAGCCCCTCACGCGGGGCGCGAGAGACCCAGTACTTC.

This clone was seen only a few times. The chain combines TRBV5-4 with TRBJ1-5, with a tentative D call TRBD1 (5 bases). Trimming removed 3 bases from V and 3 bases from J, with 10 bases in between. Germline values: CDR1 SGHNT, CDR2 YYREEE (reference sequence). The length of the CDR3 is 14 residues. The CDR3 protein is CASSWGGDNQPQHF. In nucleotides, the CDR3 is TGTGCCAGCAGCTGGGGGGGGGACAATCAGCCCCAGCATTTT.

The chain recombines TRBV29-1 with TRBJ1-2; the D is unclear. Germline CDR1 is SQVTM and CDR2 is ANQGSEA. The CDR3 is made up of 13 amino acids. The germline V and J ends were trimmed by 6 bases and 0 bases, with 11 bases remaining between them. CDR3 in DNA: TGCAGCGTAGATCGCGGGGCTAACTATGGCTACACCTTC. This gives the protein CSVDRGANYGYTF. Based on the CDR3 plus reference TRBV29-1 and TRBJ1-2, the full variable domain is SAVISQKPSRDICQRGTSLTIQCQVDSQVTMMFWYRQQPGQSLTLIATANQGSEATYESGFVIDKFPISRPNLTFSTLTVSNMSPEDSSIYLCSVDRGANYGYTFGSGTRLTVV.

This clone has more than one count but fewer than ten. The rearrangement joins TRBV19 to TRBJ2-7, with D possibly TRBD1 on 6 matching bases. The CDR3 sequence is 14 residues long. Trimming left V 7 bases short and J 2 bases short, with 15 bases between. CDR1 is LNHDA and CDR2 is SQIVND in the germline V gene (reference sequence). CDR3 nucleotides: TGTGCCAGTAAACCCCGCCGGGACACCTACGAGCAGTACTTC. Residues: CASKPRRDTYEQYF.

This clone was seen only a few times. The CDR3 loop is CASSLNAGGNEQYF. CDR3 bases: TGTGCCAGCAGTTTAAATGCGGGAGGTAACGAGCAGTACTTC. This sequence joins TRBV6-5 and TRBJ2-7; TRBD2 aligns across 8 bases. The V segment lost 4 bases and the J segment 5 bases; nucleotides outside the gene matches: 7. In germline, CDR1 is MNHEY, CDR2 SVGAGI. The CDR3 has 14 residues.

The rearrangement uses TRBV10-3 and TRBJ1-1; D may be TRBD1 (5 bases). The V gene lost 2 bases and the J gene lost 11 bases, with 12 bases spanning the gap. This CDR3 region has 12 residues. Per germline, CDR1 ENHRY and CDR2 SYGVKD. DNA for the CDR3: TGTGCCATCAGTGAGCGGGGGAGGATGGCTTTCTTT. Translated: CAISERGRMAFF.